This T cell receptor beta chain was sequenced for a study of T-cell memory formation after mild COVID-19. Many counts were recorded for this clonotype. CDR1 and CDR2 from the germline V gene are WSHSY and SAAADI. Trimming removed 8 bases from V and 10 bases from J, with 12 bases in between. CDR3 length equals 11 residues. Employing constant-segment primers, 5'RACE generated TCR alpha and TCR beta cDNA libraries bearing sample barcodes and UMIs. Each CDR3 protein is one row after TCRdb ran MiXCR on the 5' RACE reads. The sample contains about 350,000 distinct CDR3 sequences, approximately 13% of which appear only once.

The sequence was collected from a man younger than 35 who had mild COVID-19 (a few samples of this study predate the infection). Cell type and time point are not known. The V and J genes are TRBV10-2 and TRBJ2-1; D call uncertain. Sequenced input: PBMCs or a T cell subset sorted from them (not recorded which). The CDR3 is CASRSRAEQFF. CDR3 sequence (DNA): TGCGCCAGCCGCAGTAGGGCCGAGCAGTTCTTC.